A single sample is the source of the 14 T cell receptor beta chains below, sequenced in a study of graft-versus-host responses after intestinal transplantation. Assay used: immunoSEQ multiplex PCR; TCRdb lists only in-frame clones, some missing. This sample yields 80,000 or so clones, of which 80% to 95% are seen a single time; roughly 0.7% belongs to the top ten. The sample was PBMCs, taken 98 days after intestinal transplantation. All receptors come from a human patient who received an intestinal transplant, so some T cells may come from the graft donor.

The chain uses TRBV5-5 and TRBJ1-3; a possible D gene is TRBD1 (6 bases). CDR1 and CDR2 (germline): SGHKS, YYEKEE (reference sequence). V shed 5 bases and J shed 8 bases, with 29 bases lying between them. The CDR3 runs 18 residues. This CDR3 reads CASREGRLTGYLADTIYF. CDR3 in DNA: TGTGCCAGCAGGGAAGGGAGATTGACAGGTTACTTGGCGGACACCATATATTTT.

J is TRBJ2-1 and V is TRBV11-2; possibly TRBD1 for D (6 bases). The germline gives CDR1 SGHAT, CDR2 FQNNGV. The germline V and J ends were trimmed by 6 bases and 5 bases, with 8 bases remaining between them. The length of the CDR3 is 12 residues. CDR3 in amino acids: CASRHRDNEQFF. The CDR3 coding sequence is TGTGCCAGCAGACACAGGGACAATGAGCAGTTCTTC.

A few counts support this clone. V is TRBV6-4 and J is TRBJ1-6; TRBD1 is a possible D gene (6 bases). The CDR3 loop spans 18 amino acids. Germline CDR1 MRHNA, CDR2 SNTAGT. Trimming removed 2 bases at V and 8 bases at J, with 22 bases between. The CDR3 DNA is TGTGCCAGCAGTGACCCTCGATGGACAGAGGGGATGGATTCACCCCTCCACTTT. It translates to CASSDPRWTEGMDSPLHF.

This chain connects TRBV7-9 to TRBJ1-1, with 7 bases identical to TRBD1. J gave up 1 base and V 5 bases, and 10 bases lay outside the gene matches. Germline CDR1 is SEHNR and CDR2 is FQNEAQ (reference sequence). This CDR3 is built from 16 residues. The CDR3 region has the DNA TGTGCCAGCAGCCCCAAAAGTACAGGGGCGAACACTGAAGCTTTCTTT. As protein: CASSPKSTGANTEAFF.

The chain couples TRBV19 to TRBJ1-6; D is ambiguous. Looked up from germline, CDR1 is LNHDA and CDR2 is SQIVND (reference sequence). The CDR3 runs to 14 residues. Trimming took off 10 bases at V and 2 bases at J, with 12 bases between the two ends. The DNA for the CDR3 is TGTGCCACCGCTTACCGGACCTATAATTCACCCCTCCACTTT. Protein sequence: CATAYRTYNSPLHF.

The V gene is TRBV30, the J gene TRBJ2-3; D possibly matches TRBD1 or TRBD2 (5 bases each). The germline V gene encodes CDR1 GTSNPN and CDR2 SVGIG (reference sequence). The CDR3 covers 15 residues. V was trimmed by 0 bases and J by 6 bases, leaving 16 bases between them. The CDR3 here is CAWSVFLGEGDTQYF. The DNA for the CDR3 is TGTGCCTGGAGTGTATTCCTGGGAGAGGGGGATACGCAGTATTTT.

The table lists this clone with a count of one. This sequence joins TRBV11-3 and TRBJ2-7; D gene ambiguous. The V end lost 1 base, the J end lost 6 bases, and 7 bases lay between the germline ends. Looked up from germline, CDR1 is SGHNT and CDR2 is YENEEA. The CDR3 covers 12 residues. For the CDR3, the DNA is TGTGCCAGCAGCTTAGCCTCTAGCGAGCAGTACTTC. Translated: CASSLASSEQYF. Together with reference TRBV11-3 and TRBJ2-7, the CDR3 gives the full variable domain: EAGVVQSPRYKIIEKKQPVAFWCNPISGHNTLYWYLQNLGQGPELLIRYENEEAVDDSQLPKDRFSAERLKGVDSTLKIQPAELGDSAVYLCASSLASSEQYFGPGTRLTVT.

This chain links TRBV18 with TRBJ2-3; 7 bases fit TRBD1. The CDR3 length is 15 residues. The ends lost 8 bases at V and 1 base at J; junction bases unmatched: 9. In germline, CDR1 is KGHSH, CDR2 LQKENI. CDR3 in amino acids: CASANSGQGTDTQYF. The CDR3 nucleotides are TGTGCCAGCGCGAACTCCGGACAGGGCACAGATACGCAGTATTTT.

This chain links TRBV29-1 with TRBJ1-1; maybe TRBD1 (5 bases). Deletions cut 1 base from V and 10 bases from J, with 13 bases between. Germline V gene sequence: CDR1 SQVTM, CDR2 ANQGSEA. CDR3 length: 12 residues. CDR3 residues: CSVEAGRSGAFF. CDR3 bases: TGCAGCGTTGAAGCGGGGCGGTCAGGAGCTTTCTTT.

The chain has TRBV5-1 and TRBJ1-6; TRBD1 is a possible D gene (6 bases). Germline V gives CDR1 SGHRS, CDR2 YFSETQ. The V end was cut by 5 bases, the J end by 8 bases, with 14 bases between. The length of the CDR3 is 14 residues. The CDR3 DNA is TGCGCCAGCAGTCCGGGACAATCCTATTCACCCCTCCACTTT. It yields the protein CASSPGQSYSPLHF.

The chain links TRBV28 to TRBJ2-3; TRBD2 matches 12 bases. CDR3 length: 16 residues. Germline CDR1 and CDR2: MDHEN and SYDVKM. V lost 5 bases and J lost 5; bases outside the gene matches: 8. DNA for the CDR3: TGTGCCAGCAGTCCCCGACTAGCGGGGGCGAGAGATACGCAGTATTTT. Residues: CASSPRLAGARDTQYF.

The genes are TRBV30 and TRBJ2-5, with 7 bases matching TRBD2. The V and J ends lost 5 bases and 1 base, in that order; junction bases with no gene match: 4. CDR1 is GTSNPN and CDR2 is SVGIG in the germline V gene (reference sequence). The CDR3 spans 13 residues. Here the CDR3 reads CAWSGGIQETQYF. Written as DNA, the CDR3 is TGTGCCTGGTCGGGGGGTATCCAAGAGACCCAGTACTTC.

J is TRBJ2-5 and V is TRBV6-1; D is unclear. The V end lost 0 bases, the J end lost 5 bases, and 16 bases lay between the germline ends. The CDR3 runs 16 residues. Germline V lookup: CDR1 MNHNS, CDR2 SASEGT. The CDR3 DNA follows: TGTGCCAGCAGTGAAGCGGGTGGCGGTCTAGGGGAGACCCAGTACTTC. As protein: CASSEAGGGLGETQYF.

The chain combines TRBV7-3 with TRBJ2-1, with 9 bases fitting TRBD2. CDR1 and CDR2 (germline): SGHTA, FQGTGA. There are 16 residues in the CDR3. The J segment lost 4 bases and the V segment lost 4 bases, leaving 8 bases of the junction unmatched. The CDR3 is CASSSNSGSIYNEQFF. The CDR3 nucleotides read TGTGCCAGCAGCTCAAATAGCGGGAGTATTTACAATGAGCAGTTCTTC. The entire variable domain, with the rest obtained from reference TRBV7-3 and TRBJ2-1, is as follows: GAGVSQTPSNKVTEKGKYVELRCDPISGHTALYWYRQSLGQGPEFLIYFQGTGAADDSGLPNDRFFAVRPEGSVSTLKIQRTERGDSAVYLCASSSNSGSIYNEQFFGPGTRLTVL.